Shown below are 13 T cell receptor beta chains from a single sample sequenced in a study of glioma-infiltrating T cells. Amplification of TCR alpha and beta CDR3 regions from RNA used iRepertoire nested multiplex PCR. From the multiplex PCR reads, TCRdb called clonotypes with MiXCR, one entry per CDR3 protein. The sample consists of over 120,000 distinct CDR3 sequences, about two fifths of them appearing once. Input material: glioma tissue, nonneoplastic brain tissue, or PBMCs (not recorded which). The receptors originated from a human donor with low-grade glioma or glioblastoma, undergoing nonglioma brain surgery, or in good health (not recorded which).

V usage is TRBV5-4 and J usage is TRBJ2-7; possibly TRBD1 for D (6 bases). The CDR3 is 14 residues long. V was cut by 3 bases and J by 2 bases, with 12 bases left in between. Per the germline V gene, CDR1 is SGHNT and CDR2 is YYREEE (reference sequence). DNA for the CDR3: TGTGCCAGCAGCTACTGGACAGCACCCTACGAGCAGTACTTC. Protein product: CASSYWTAPYEQYF.

This chain joins TRBV19 and TRBJ2-2; D is uncertain. The CDR3 has 12 amino acids. The V gene lost 9 bases and the J gene lost 6 bases, with 11 bases spanning the gap. Germline CDR1 LNHDA, CDR2 SQIVND (reference sequence). CDR3 sequence: CASAFHPGELFF. The CDR3, as DNA: TGTGCCAGCGCCTTTCATCCCGGGGAGCTGTTTTTT.

A few counts support this clonotype. A read error may produce the germline difference seen at one junction end. The J gene is TRBJ1-1, the V gene TRBV27; D not certain. This CDR3 region has 14 residues. Germline V gene lookup returns CDR1 MNHEY and CDR2 SMNVEV (reference sequence). Here the CDR3 reads CASSLSFLTTEAFF. The CDR3 coding sequence is TGTGCCAGCAGTCTATCTTTTTTGACAACTGAAGCTTTCTTT.

This clonotype was seen more than once but under ten times. The chain is built from TRBV28 and TRBJ1-6; no reliable D call. Germline V CDR1 and CDR2: MDHEN, SYDVKM. Trimming stripped 6 bases from V and 5 bases from J, with 5 bases between. The CDR3 length is 12 residues. The CDR3 loop is CASRPNNSPLHF. CDR3 DNA: TGTGCCAGCAGGCCTAATAATTCACCCCTCCACTTT.

The chain links TRBV7-2 to TRBJ2-7; D gene unclear. Germline CDR1 reads SGHTA; CDR2 reads FQGNSA. V was shortened by 5 bases and J by 4 bases, with 12 bases between the two germline ends. The CDR3 loop spans 13 amino acids. CDR3 amino acids: CASSPTPSYEQYF. CDR3 sequence (DNA): TGTGCCAGCAGCCCAACACCGTCGTACGAGCAGTACTTC. Supplemented by reference TRBV7-2 and TRBJ2-7, the full variable domain reads GAGVSQSPSNKVTEKGKDVELRCDPISGHTALYWYRQSLGQGLEFLIYFQGNSAPDKSGLPSDRFSAERTGGSVSTLTIQRTQQEDSAVYLCASSPTPSYEQYFGPGTRLTVT.

The CDR3 DNA follows: TGTGCCAGCAGTTACTCTGGGACAGAACAACCCACCTACGAGCAGTACTTC. This encodes CASSYSGTEQPTYEQYF. This rearrangement joins TRBV6-5 to TRBJ2-7; 7 nucleotides align to TRBD1. Trimming cost V 0 bases and J 2 bases; bases outside gene matches: 10. From germline, CDR1 is MNHEY and CDR2 SVGAGI. The CDR3 loop spans 17 amino acids.

The V gene is TRBV4-3, the J gene TRBJ2-3; 8 bases map to TRBD1. The CDR3 is 14 residues long. Germline V lookup: CDR1 LGHNA, CDR2 YSLEER. V was clipped by 4 bases and J by 4 bases; unmatched bases: 4. CDR3 amino acids: CASSRGQGPDTQYF. The CDR3 region has the DNA TGCGCCAGCAGCCGTGGACAGGGTCCAGATACGCAGTATTTT.

This clonotype was recorded once. The chain uses TRBV12-3 or TRBV12-4 and TRBJ1-3; D perhaps matches TRBD1 (6 bases). This CDR3 is built from 13 residues. V lost 6 bases and J lost 3, with 9 bases in between. The CDR3 here is CASRRDIGNTIYF. In nucleotides, the CDR3 is TGTGCCAGCAGACGGGACATTGGAAACACCATATATTTT.

Of note for this clonotype: Possible read error: a much larger clone is one base away. This sequence joins TRBV6-2 or TRBV6-3 and TRBJ1-1, with TRBD1 matching 7 bases. CDR3 length: 16 residues. V gave up 4 bases and J gave up 0 bases; unmatched junction bases: 8. Germline lookup yields CDR1 MNHEY and CDR2 SVGEGT. In nucleotides, the CDR3 is TGTGCCAGCAGTTTATCCGCCGGGACAGTGAACACTGAAGCTTTCTTT. Translating gives CASSLSAGTVNTEAFF.

This chain joins TRBV4-2 and TRBJ1-2; no clear D. Trimming removed 2 bases at V and 4 bases at J, with 14 bases between. This CDR3 has 15 amino acids. Germline V gene data show CDR1 as LGHNA and CDR2 as YNFKEQ. CDR3 in amino acids: CASSQRDSPLYGYTF. The CDR3 DNA follows: TGTGCCAGCAGCCAAAGGGATTCCCCACTCTATGGCTACACCTTC.

This clonotype was seen a few times. The chain links TRBV4-3 to TRBJ2-3, with D uncertain. The CDR3 runs 16 residues. Germline lookup yields CDR1 LGHNA and CDR2 YSLEER. V was clipped by 0 bases and J by 3 bases, with 13 bases between them. CDR3 sequence (DNA): TGCGCCAGCAGCCAAGAGACCGGTCTAGGAACAGATACGCAGTATTTT. It is translated as CASSQETGLGTDTQYF.

The chain carries TRBV11-2 and TRBJ2-7, with 7 bases lining up with TRBD1. The germline V gene has CDR1 SGHAT and CDR2 FQNNGV. The CDR3 has 17 residues. Germline trimming cut 0 bases from V and 3 bases from J; bases unmatched to any gene: 11. The chain's CDR3 is CASSLEQPGQVSYEQYF. The CDR3 bases are TGTGCCAGCAGCTTAGAACAGCCCGGACAGGTGAGCTACGAGCAGTACTTC. Together with reference TRBV11-2 and TRBJ2-7, the CDR3 gives the full variable domain: EAGVAQSPRYKIIEKRQSVAFWCNPISGHATLYWYQQILGQGPKLLIQFQNNGVVDDSQLPKDRFSAERLKGVDSTLKIQPAKLEDSAVYLCASSLEQPGQVSYEQYFGPGTRLTVT.

The chain combines TRBV3-1 with TRBJ2-7, with 7 positions matching TRBD1. Germline V gives CDR1 LGHDT, CDR2 YNNKEL (reference sequence). The CDR3 is made up of 14 amino acids. The trim removed 4 bases at V and 6 bases at J, leaving 9 bases unmatched. The CDR3 spells CASSPPHDRAEQYF. The CDR3 DNA reads as TGTGCCAGCAGCCCACCACACGACAGGGCCGAGCAGTACTTC.